This entry concerns a single T cell receptor beta chain. Its antigen is unknown. This entry is derived from a study of cytomegalovirus exposure and HLA in healthy donors. Overall study results and limits: There were some 150 TCR beta chains listed as cytomegalovirus-associated. Sequencing depth across donors, presence/absence analyses assumed, was roughly uniform.

With 60 Vbeta and 13 Jbeta primers, the PCR was carried out. Source study methods: Among the unique TCR beta chains that a later analysis counted, 75 million to 85 million in all, 10 million to 13 million were shared. Profiling relied on immunoSEQ multiplex PCR, and the TCRdb table lists in-frame clones only, not all of them. That table supplies the V and J calls and clone size; D and trimming were determined from the DNA. The data contain about 82,000 clones, approximately 79% of them seen just once; the ten biggest clones take up roughly 13%. The sequence came from a human donor in good health. The specimen was PBMCs.

In DNA form, the CDR3 reads TGTGCCAGCAGTCAAGGACAGGGGAGCACTGAAGCTTTCTTT. Protein product: CASSQGQGSTEAFF. This chain joins TRBV28 and TRBJ1-1; 9 bases align to TRBD1. CDR3 length equals 14 residues. Germline-derived CDR1 and CDR2 are MDHEN and SYDVKM. J gave up 4 bases and V 5 bases, and 5 bases lay outside the gene matches.